These 11 T cell receptor beta chains were all obtained from the same sample, sequenced in a study of graft-versus-host responses after intestinal transplantation. Clones were read by immunoSEQ multiplex PCR, and TCRdb kept only the in-frame ones, dropping some. The sample lists some 41,000 clones, roughly 89% occurring once. Sequencing used PBMCs, obtained less than 280 days after transplant. All receptors derive from a human patient who received an intestinal transplant, so some T cells may come from the graft donor.

This clone was detected once. V and J are TRBV27 and TRBJ1-6, with 7 bases matching TRBD1. Germline V lookup: CDR1 MNHEY, CDR2 SMNVEV (reference sequence). V lost 0 bases to trimming and J lost 8 bases; unmatched junction nucleotides: 4. The CDR3 contains 15 residues. The CDR3 is CASSLSSRGYSPLHF. The DNA of the CDR3 is TGTGCCAGCAGTTTATCGAGCAGGGGGTATTCACCCCTCCACTTT.

This chain uses TRBV11-3 with TRBJ2-7, with TRBD1 identical over 11 bases. V trimming: 5 bases; J trimming: 2 bases; junction bases outside the gene matches: 8. This CDR3 contains 16 residues. Germline-derived CDR1 and CDR2 are SGHNT and YENEEA. The CDR3 is CASSPLEGQGAYEQYF. CDR3 bases: TGTGCCAGCAGCCCTCTGGAGGGACAGGGGGCCTACGAGCAGTACTTC.

The chain couples TRBV9 to TRBJ1-6; D call uncertain. This CDR3 contains 12 residues. V was pared by 2 bases and J by 9 bases, with 6 bases between. In germline, CDR1 is SGDLS, CDR2 YYNGEE. Here the CDR3 DNA reads TGTGCCAGCAGCGTCAATAGTTCACCCCTCCACTTT. It translates to CASSVNSSPLHF.

V gene TRBV5-7 combines with J gene TRBJ2-4; 11 bases are shared with TRBD2. TRBV5-7 is an ORF, and what it does is uncertain. The CDR3 is 14 amino acids. The J segment lost 6 bases and the V segment lost 2 bases, leaving 1 base of the junction unmatched. The DNA of the CDR3 is TGTGCCAGCAGCTTTAGCGGGGGGGGAAACATTCAGTACTTC. Its protein is CASSFSGGGNIQYF.

The rearrangement uses TRBV5-5 and TRBJ1-3, with D perhaps TRBD1 (5 bases). Trimming removed 5 bases at V and 0 bases at J, with 12 bases between. Germline V gene lookup returns CDR1 SGHKS and CDR2 YYEKEE (reference sequence). This CDR3 comprises 15 residues. CDR3 sequence: CASSPGQTSGNTIYF. The CDR3 DNA is TGTGCCAGCAGTCCTGGACAAACCTCTGGAAACACCATATATTTT.

This clone came up a few times. The chain couples TRBV15 to TRBJ1-2; possible D gene TRBD1, 5 bases. Trimming stripped 3 bases from V and 4 bases from J, with 9 bases between. Germline V gene sequence: CDR1 LNHNV, CDR2 YYDKDF (reference sequence). The CDR3 covers 13 residues. CDR3 sequence: CATSRGDSYGYTF. CDR3 bases: TGTGCCACCAGCAGGGGGGACTCCTATGGCTACACCTTC.

The rearrangement links TRBV6-1 to TRBJ2-1; the D gene is possibly TRBD1 (5 bases). Trimming took off 4 bases at V and 2 bases at J, with 12 bases between the two ends. The germline CDR1 and CDR2 sequences are MNHNS and SASEGT. The CDR3 extends over 15 amino acids. As DNA, the CDR3 is TGTGCCAGCAGTGCTGGACATCCCACCTACAATGAGCAGTTCTTC. As protein: CASSAGHPTYNEQFF.

The gene calls are TRBV11-3 and TRBJ2-3; no clear D gene. Germline V lookup: CDR1 SGHNT, CDR2 YENEEA. Trimming left V 0 bases short and J 0 bases short, with 7 bases between. The CDR3 is 15 residues long. The CDR3 reads CASSLDGRSTDTQYF. CDR3 nucleotides: TGTGCCAGCAGCTTAGATGGTCGAAGCACAGATACGCAGTATTTT.

The CDR3 DNA reads TGTGCCAGCAGCCCCCATCTCAGGGGTATGGCGTACTTC. It encodes CASSPHLRGMAYF. The rearrangement joins TRBV6-1 to TRBJ2-4; D is perhaps TRBD1 (6 bases). The V gene lost 6 bases and the J gene lost 15 bases, with 21 bases spanning the gap. This CDR3 region has 13 residues. Germline V lookup: CDR1 MNHNS, CDR2 SASEGT.

The chain carries TRBV7-4 and TRBJ1-5; D uncertain. Germline CDR1 SGHVT, CDR2 SQSDAQ. The V end lost 4 bases, the J end lost 2 bases, and 12 bases lay between the germline ends. CDR3 length: 15 residues. CDR3 in DNA: TGTGCCAGCAGCTGCCGGACCTGGGGCAATCAGCCCCAGCATTTT. Protein: CASSCRTWGNQPQHF.

The chain links TRBV15 to TRBJ2-5, with 11 bases that match TRBD2. The V and J ends lost 2 bases and 5 bases, in that order; junction bases with no gene match: 7. This CDR3 spans 16 amino acids. Germline CDR1 and CDR2: LNHNV and YYDKDF (reference sequence). The CDR3 loop is CATSRNSGGARETQYF. The CDR3 DNA follows: TGTGCCACCAGCAGAAATAGCGGGGGGGCCAGGGAGACCCAGTACTTC.